The 6 T cell receptor beta chains below were found in one sample sequenced in a study of blood T cell repertoires in COVID-19. Measured with immunoSEQ multiplex PCR; TCRdb has only the in-frame clones, and not every one. This sample has 99,000 or so clones, with about 80% found just once. Sequencing input: peripheral blood. All receptors come from a man between 60 and 70 years old with acute or convalescent COVID-19.

The CDR3 coding sequence is TGTGCCAGCAGCTTGAGACAGGGATCCACTGAAGCTTTCTTT. Translated: CASSLRQGSTEAFF. The J gene is TRBJ1-1, the V gene TRBV3-1 (or the pseudogene TRBV3-2), with 7 nucleotides matching TRBD1. In germline, CDR1 is LGHDT, CDR2 YNNKEL (reference sequence). Trimming cost V 5 bases and J 4 bases; bases outside gene matches: 7. The CDR3 sequence is 14 residues long.

The chain joins TRBV7-2 to TRBJ2-1, with 7 bases identical to TRBD2. CDR1 and CDR2 (germline): SGHTA, FQGNSA. This CDR3 comprises 15 residues. The V gene end was trimmed by 1 base and the J gene end by 4 bases; junction bases not matched to a gene: 4. The CDR3 region has the DNA TGTGCCAGCAGCTTAGTGAGCGGGGATTACAATGAGCAGTTCTTC. It yields the protein CASSLVSGDYNEQFF.

This chain connects TRBV7-8 to TRBJ1-5; D is undetermined. V was cut by 3 bases and J by 4 bases, with 16 bases left in between. The V gene's germline CDR1 is SGHVS and CDR2 FQNEAQ. There are 16 residues in the CDR3. CDR3 bases: TGTGCCAGCAGCTTTTTTAGCGCCTCCCCTAATCAGCCCCAGCATTTT. This codes for CASSFFSASPNQPQHF.

This chain connects TRBV9 to TRBJ2-1; TRBD2 agrees at 10 bases. CDR1 SGDLS and CDR2 YYNGEE come from the germline V gene. CDR3 length: 17 residues. J gave up 5 bases and V 0 bases, and 8 bases lay outside the gene matches. CDR3 loop: CASSVVSGGLMDNEQFF. The CDR3 DNA sequence: TGTGCCAGCAGCGTAGTTAGCGGGGGGTTGATGGACAATGAGCAGTTCTTC.

This clone was seen only a few times. The chain couples TRBV2 to TRBJ1-2, with TRBD1 matching 10 bases. Trimming at V came to 6 bases and at J to 0 bases, leaving 4 bases not matched to a gene. The CDR3 is 15 amino acids. Germline V gene data show CDR1 as SNHLY and CDR2 as FYNNEI. For the CDR3, the DNA is TGTGCCAGCAGCGACAGGGGGCTAGCTAACTATGGCTACACCTTC. Protein: CASSDRGLANYGYTF.

This chain uses TRBV25-1 with TRBJ1-1; no definite D call. The CDR3 is 12 amino acids. Trimming stripped 6 bases from V and 4 bases from J, with 9 bases between. CDR1 MGHDK and CDR2 SYGVNS come from the germline V gene. The CDR3 region has the DNA TGTGCCAGCAGCCAAAGAGGCACTGAAGCTTTCTTT. This gives the protein CASSQRGTEAFF. Filled out from reference TRBV25-1 and TRBJ1-1, the complete variable domain reads EADIYQTPRYLVIGTGKKITLECSQTMGHDKMYWYQQDPGMELHLIHYSYGVNSTEKGDLSSESTVSRIRTEHFPLTLESARPSHTSQYLCASSQRGTEAFFGQGTRLTVV.